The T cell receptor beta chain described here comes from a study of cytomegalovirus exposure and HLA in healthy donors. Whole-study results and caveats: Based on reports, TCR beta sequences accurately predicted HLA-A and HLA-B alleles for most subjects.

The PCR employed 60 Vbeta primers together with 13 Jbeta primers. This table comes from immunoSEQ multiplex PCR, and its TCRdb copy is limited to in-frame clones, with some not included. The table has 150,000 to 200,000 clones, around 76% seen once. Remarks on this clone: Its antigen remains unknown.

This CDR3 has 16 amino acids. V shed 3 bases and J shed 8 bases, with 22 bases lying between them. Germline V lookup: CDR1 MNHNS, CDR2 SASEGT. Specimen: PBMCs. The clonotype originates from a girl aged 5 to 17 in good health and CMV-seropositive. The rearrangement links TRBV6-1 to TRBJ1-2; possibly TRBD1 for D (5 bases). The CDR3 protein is CASSEREGTGGWGYTF. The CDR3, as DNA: TGTGCCAGCAGTGAGAGGGAGGGGACGGGAGGTTGGGGCTACACCTTC.